These T cell receptor beta chains were read from a single sample in a study of identifying expanded T cells in peripheral blood. Libraries were prepared by immunoSEQ multiplex PCR; TCRdb keeps only in-frame clonotypes and omits some of them. In the table there are 90,000 or so clones, approximately 86% of which are singletons. The sequenced sample was blood. The receptors were gathered from a person aged 18-70 years in good health. Each CDR3 is given without its conserved first and last residue.

J	V	CDR3
TRBJ1-6	TRBV28	ASSSPGPGNSPLH
TRBJ1-5	TRBV7-6	ASSLGQSGNQPQH
TRBJ1-1	TRBV6-5	ASRRGTGDTEAF
TRBJ1-1	TRBV19	ASSLRTGSATEAF
TRBJ1-3	TRBV10-3	AISGFIMTPGQGPGNTIY
TRBJ2-7	TRBV5-1	ASSLEAGGSGEQY
TRBJ2-1	TRBV7-8	ASSSPGTFYNEQF
TRBJ2-5	TRBV5-6	ASSGETQY
TRBJ1-1	TRBV4-1	ASSRGLMMNTEAF
TRBJ1-1	TRBV29-1	SVAGTGLSHTEAF
TRBJ2-5	TRBV6-5	ASSYLGTKETQY
TRBJ2-1	TRBV2	ASSGFSGEQF
TRBJ1-2	TRBV11-2	ASSIQGKGYT
TRBJ1-5	TRBV4-1	ASSQDRGGQPQH
TRBJ2-3	TRBV2	ASALTDTQY
TRBJ2-7	TRBV6-6	ASSLGTAYEQY
TRBJ2-7	TRBV15	ATAEGRSYEQY
TRBJ1-2	TRBV19	ASSLPQGLPYGYT
TRBJ2-5	TRBV19	ASSIGTSGGEETQY
TRBJ2-7	TRBV6-5	ASSYDRDYEQY
TRBJ1-1	TRBV29-1	EATRNTEAF
TRBJ2-7	TRBV6-1	ASSTLRRSYEQY
TRBJ1-3	TRBV7-2	ASSLRGSGNTIY
TRBJ2-7	TRBV2	ASNKPGTSGGPPNAYEQY
TRBJ2-7	TRBV7-6	ASSLEAGEYEQY
TRBJ1-5	TRBV4-1	ASHHQGRNQPQH
TRBJ2-7	TRBV10-3	AISGVSGVSYEQY
TRBJ1-2	TRBV4-3	ASSQDDPGQVPSNYGYT
TRBJ1-2	TRBV19	ASSMNRGGATNYGYT
TRBJ2-3	TRBV18	ASTPWPGTQRTDTQY
TRBJ1-2	TRBV5-6	ASSLGWGEGYT
TRBJ1-5	TRBV7-9	ASSEGNQPQH
TRBJ1-2	TRBV6-5	ASSYGHYGYT
TRBJ2-1	TRBV30	AWSVLVQGSREQF
TRBJ1-2	TRBV7-9	ASSLKGLGYGYT
TRBJ2-5	TRBV5-6	ASSPDRGGTQY
TRBJ2-7	TRBV5-6	ASSLRQFYEQY
TRBJ1-2	TRBV2	ASSGGQSFNRDYGYT